A single sample gave rise to the 17 T cell receptor beta chains below, sequenced in a study of T cell responses to AZD1222 COVID-19 vaccine. Libraries were prepared by immunoSEQ multiplex PCR; TCRdb keeps only in-frame clonotypes and omits some of them. The data contain about 100,000 clones, 85% to 90% of them singletons. The sample here was peripheral blood, taken on day 0 of AZD1222 vaccination. The origin of the receptors is an adult in good health.

The chain links TRBV10-3 to TRBJ2-3; 13 bases map to TRBD2. The CDR3 has 15 amino acids. V shed 6 bases, J shed 6 bases, and the junction held 6 bases outside the gene matches. Germline CDR1 ENHRY, CDR2 SYGVKD. The CDR3 region has the DNA TGTGCCATCAGCCGACTAGCGGGAGGTGTGGATACGCAGTATTTT. It codes for CAISRLAGGVDTQYF.

The chain is built from TRBV2 and TRBJ2-1; possible D gene TRBD2, 5 bases. The CDR3 extends over 14 amino acids. Per the germline V gene, CDR1 is SNHLY and CDR2 is FYNNEI. The V gene lost 8 bases and the J gene lost 9 bases, with 20 bases spanning the gap. The CDR3 nucleotides read TGTGCCAGCGGTAGATACGTTAGCGCGGTTGAGCAGTTCTTC. This codes for CASGRYVSAVEQFF.

V is TRBV24-1 and J is TRBJ2-1; 7 bases map to TRBD1. The germline V gene encodes CDR1 KGHDR and CDR2 SFDVKD. V dropped 4 bases and J dropped 7; count of bases not matched to a gene: 6. This CDR3 has 14 amino acids. The CDR3 spells CATSENYRGNEQFF. CDR3 DNA sequence: TGTGCCACCAGTGAAAACTACAGGGGAAATGAGCAGTTCTTC.

This rearrangement joins TRBV13 to TRBJ1-6; 10 nucleotides agree with TRBD1. CDR1 and CDR2 (germline): PRHDT, FYEKMQ (reference sequence). The CDR3 loop spans 16 amino acids. The V and J ends lost 4 bases and 6 bases, in that order; junction bases with no gene match: 6. The CDR3 DNA sequence: TGTGCCAGCAGCTCGCCCCGGACAGGGGGTAATTCACCCCTCCACTTT. Its translation is CASSSPRTGGNSPLHF.

This clone has just one count. The chain joins TRBV5-4 to TRBJ2-2; 7 bases fit TRBD1. V was pared by 4 bases and J by 0 bases, with 3 bases of the junction left unmatched. Germline assignment: CDR1 SGHNT and CDR2 YYREEE (reference sequence). The CDR3 consists of 15 residues. This CDR3 is CASSVDRANTGELFF. In DNA, the CDR3 is TGTGCCAGCAGCGTCGACAGGGCGAACACCGGGGAGCTGTTTTTT.

This clone was found once. J is TRBJ1-1 and V is TRBV6-5; no clear D gene. The germline V gene has CDR1 MNHEY and CDR2 SVGAGI. CDR3 length equals 13 residues. V gave up 5 bases and J gave up 4 bases, with 11 bases separating them. The CDR3 loop is CASSTGGLTEAFF. The CDR3 DNA reads as TGTGCCAGCAGTACGGGAGGGCTCACTGAAGCTTTCTTT.

The chain has TRBV4-3 and TRBJ1-2; 7 bases agree with TRBD1. After removal of 0 bases from V and 4 bases from J, the junction contained 8 bases not matched to a gene. Germline lookup yields CDR1 LGHNA and CDR2 YSLEER. The CDR3 covers 16 residues. The CDR3 loop reads CASSQDHGTALYGYTF. As DNA, the CDR3 is TGCGCCAGCAGCCAAGACCACGGGACAGCTCTCTATGGCTACACCTTC.

The genes are TRBV5-1 and TRBJ2-3; D is perhaps TRBD2 (5 bases). CDR3 length: 20 amino acids. Between the trimmed V and J ends, which lost 7 bases and 2 bases, there was a span of 32 bases. CDR1 and CDR2 from the germline V gene are SGHRS and YFSETQ. The CDR3 is CASHQTTADTSVSLTDTQYF. The DNA of the CDR3 is TGCGCCAGCCACCAGACTACCGCGGATACGAGCGTGTCACTCACAGATACGCAGTATTTT.

The CDR3 sequence is CASSPAGGGGLGYTF. The CDR3 DNA reads as TGTGCCAGCAGTCCCGCGGGGGGAGGGGGCCTTGGCTACACCTTC. The chain carries TRBV27 and TRBJ1-2; the match to TRBD1 covers 7 bases. The V gene end was trimmed by 5 bases and the J gene end by 7 bases; junction bases not matched to a gene: 13. CDR3 length: 15 amino acids. CDR1 MNHEY and CDR2 SMNVEV come from the germline V gene (reference sequence).

The CDR3 DNA sequence: TGTGCCAGTAGAACCACAGGGTCGGATCAGCCCCAGCATTTT. It specifies CASRTTGSDQPQHF. This chain joins TRBV19 and TRBJ1-5; maybe TRBD1 (6 bases). V shed 6 bases and J shed 5 bases, with 14 bases lying between them. CDR3 length: 14 amino acids. Germline lookup yields CDR1 LNHDA and CDR2 SQIVND (reference sequence).

The sample holds one count of this clone. The CDR3 nucleotides read TGTGCCACCAGTGATTCCACTCACTCGGGGCAGCAGTACTTC. As protein: CATSDSTHSGQQYF. V usage is TRBV24-1 and J usage is TRBJ2-7; the D gene could be TRBD1 or TRBD2 (5 bases each). The CDR3 runs to 14 residues. Germline V gives CDR1 KGHDR, CDR2 SFDVKD. V was pared by 2 bases and J by 8 bases, with 15 bases between.

This chain connects TRBV19 to TRBJ1-1, with 9 bases that match TRBD1. The CDR3 is 14 residues long. The V segment lost 6 bases and the J segment 6 bases; nucleotides outside the gene matches: 8. Germline V gene data show CDR1 as LNHDA and CDR2 as SQIVND (reference sequence). The CDR3 loop reads CASRGGRTGAEAFF. The CDR3 nucleotides are TGTGCCAGTAGAGGGGGCAGGACAGGGGCTGAAGCTTTCTTT.

V usage is TRBV3-1 (or the pseudogene TRBV3-2) and J usage is TRBJ1-6, with 8 bases that match TRBD1. This CDR3 spans 16 amino acids. The germline V gene encodes CDR1 LGHDT and CDR2 YNNKEL (reference sequence). The J segment lost 7 bases and the V segment lost 1 base, leaving 6 bases of the junction unmatched. The CDR3 here is CASSQGIGQGNSPLHF. The CDR3 nucleotides read TGTGCCAGCAGCCAAGGAATAGGACAGGGCAATTCACCCCTCCACTTT.

The chain couples TRBV19 to TRBJ1-5, with no clear D. CDR1 LNHDA and CDR2 SQIVND come from the germline V gene (reference sequence). V lost 3 bases and J 3 bases, leaving 9 bases between the germline ends. This CDR3 has 14 amino acids. As DNA, the CDR3 is TGTGCCAGTAGTATCCGGAGGTTCAATCAGCCCCAGCATTTT. It translates to CASSIRRFNQPQHF.

The table lists this clone with a count of one. The DNA for the CDR3 is TGTGCCAGCACGGGCCACACAATCTACGAGCAGTACTTC. Its translation: CASTGHTIYEQYF. V usage is TRBV28 and J usage is TRBJ2-7; no reliable D call. Per germline, CDR1 MDHEN and CDR2 SYDVKM. The CDR3 runs to 13 residues. Trimming took off 7 bases at V and 3 bases at J, with 13 bases between the two ends.

This chain joins TRBV19 and TRBJ2-7; D is unclear. This CDR3 has 12 amino acids. Trimming removed 4 bases from V and 0 bases from J, with 4 bases in between. Germline CDR1 is LNHDA and CDR2 is SQIVND (reference sequence). The CDR3 here is CASSTPSYEQYF. Written as DNA, the CDR3 is TGTGCCAGTAGTACCCCCTCCTACGAGCAGTACTTC.

The rearrangement links TRBV27 to TRBJ2-5; tentatively, D is TRBD1 (6 bases). The CDR3 loop spans 13 amino acids. Germline lookup yields CDR1 MNHEY and CDR2 SMNVEV (reference sequence). V was pared by 4 bases and J by 2 bases, with 8 bases between. DNA of the CDR3: TGTGCCAGCAGTTGGACAGTTCAAGAGACCCAGTACTTC. Translation gives CASSWTVQETQYF.